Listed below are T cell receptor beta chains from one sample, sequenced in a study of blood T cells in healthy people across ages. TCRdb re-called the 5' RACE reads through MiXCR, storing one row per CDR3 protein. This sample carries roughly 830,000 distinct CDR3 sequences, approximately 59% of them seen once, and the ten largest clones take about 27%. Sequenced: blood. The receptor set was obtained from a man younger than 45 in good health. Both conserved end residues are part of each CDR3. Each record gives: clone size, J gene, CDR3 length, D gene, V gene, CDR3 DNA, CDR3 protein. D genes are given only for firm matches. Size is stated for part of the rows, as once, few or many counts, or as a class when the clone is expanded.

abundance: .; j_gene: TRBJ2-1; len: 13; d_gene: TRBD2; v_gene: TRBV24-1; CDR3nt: TGTGCCACCAGGGCGGGGGGGCTTAATGAGCAGTTCTTC; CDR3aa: CATRAGGLNEQFF
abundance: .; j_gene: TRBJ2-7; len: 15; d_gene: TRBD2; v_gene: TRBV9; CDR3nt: TGTGCCAGCAGCGCCGGGACTAGCGGGGGTGCCGAGCAGTACTTC; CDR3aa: CASSAGTSGGAEQYF
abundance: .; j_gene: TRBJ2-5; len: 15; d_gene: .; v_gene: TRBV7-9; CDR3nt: TGTGCCAGCAGCTTAGCTAGCGGCAGCAAAGAGACCCAGTACTTC; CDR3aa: CASSLASGSKETQYF
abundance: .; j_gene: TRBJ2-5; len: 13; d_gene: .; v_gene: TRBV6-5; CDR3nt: TGTGCCAGCAGTTACAGTCTGGCGCGGACCCAGTACTTC; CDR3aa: CASSYSLARTQYF
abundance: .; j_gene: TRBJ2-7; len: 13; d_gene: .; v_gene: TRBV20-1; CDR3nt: TGCAGTGCTAGAGCTAGGCGTTCCTACGAGCAGTACTTC; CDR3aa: CSARARRSYEQYF
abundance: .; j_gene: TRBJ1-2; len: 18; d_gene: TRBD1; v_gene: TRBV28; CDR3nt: TGTGCCAGCAGTTTATTGCACGGGACAGGCCGAGGTAGCTATGGCTACACCTTC; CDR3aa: CASSLLHGTGRGSYGYTF
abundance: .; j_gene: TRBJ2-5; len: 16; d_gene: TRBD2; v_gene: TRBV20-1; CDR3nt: TGCAGTGCTAGAGATATAAGCGGGGGGGCATGGGAGACCCAGTACTTC; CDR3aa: CSARDISGGAWETQYF
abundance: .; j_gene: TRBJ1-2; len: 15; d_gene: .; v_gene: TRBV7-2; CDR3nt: TGTGCCAGCGGCTTAGGATGGGACGGAGTCTATGGCTACACCTTC; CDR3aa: CASGLGWDGVYGYTF
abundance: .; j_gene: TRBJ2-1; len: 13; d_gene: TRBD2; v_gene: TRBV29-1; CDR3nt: TGCAGCGTGGGGACTAGCATGGGGAATGAGCAGTTCTTC; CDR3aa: CSVGTSMGNEQFF
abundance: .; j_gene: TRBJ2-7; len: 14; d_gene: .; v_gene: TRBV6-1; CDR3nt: TGTGCCAGCAGTGAAGTTTGGACAAACTACGAGCAGTACTTC; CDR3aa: CASSEVWTNYEQYF
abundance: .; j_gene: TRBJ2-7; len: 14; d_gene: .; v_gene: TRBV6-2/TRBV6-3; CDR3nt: TGTGCCAGCAGCCCAGCGGCGAATACTTGGGAGCAGTACTTC; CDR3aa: CASSPAANTWEQYF
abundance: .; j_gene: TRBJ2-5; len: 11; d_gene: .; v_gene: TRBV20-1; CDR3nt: TGCAGTGCCGAATACCAAGCGACCCAGTACTTC; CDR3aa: CSAEYQATQYF
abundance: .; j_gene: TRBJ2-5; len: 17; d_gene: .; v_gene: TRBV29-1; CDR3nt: TGCAGCGTTGAAGGACTCGGGAGAGAAGTCTTCGGGGAGACCCAGTACTTC; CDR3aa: CSVEGLGREVFGETQYF
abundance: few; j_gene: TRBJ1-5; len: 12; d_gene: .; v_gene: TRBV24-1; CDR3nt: TGTGCCACCAGTGATAGCAATCAGCCCCAGCATTTT; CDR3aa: CATSDSNQPQHF
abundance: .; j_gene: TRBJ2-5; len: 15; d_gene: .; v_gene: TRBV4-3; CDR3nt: TGCGCCAGCAGCCAAGAGAGGAACAGCAAAGAGACCCAGTACTTC; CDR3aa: CASSQERNSKETQYF
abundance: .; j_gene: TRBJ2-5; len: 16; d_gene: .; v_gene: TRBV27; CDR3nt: TGTGCCAGCAGTTTATACTCCGGGACGGTCCAAGAGACCCAGTACTTC; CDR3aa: CASSLYSGTVQETQYF
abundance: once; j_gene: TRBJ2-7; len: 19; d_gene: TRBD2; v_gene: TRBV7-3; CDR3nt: TGTGCCAGCAGCACCCCGAGAACTCCTAGCGGGGACTCCTACAATGAGCAGTACTTC; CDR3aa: CASSTPRTPSGDSYNEQYF
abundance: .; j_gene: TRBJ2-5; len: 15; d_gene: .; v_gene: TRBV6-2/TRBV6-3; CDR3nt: TGTGCCAGCAGTTCAGGCAGGGCGGAACAAGAGACCCAGTACTTC; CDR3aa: CASSSGRAEQETQYF
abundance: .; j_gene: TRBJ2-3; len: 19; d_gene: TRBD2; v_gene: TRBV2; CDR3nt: TGTGCCAGCAGTGGACCTCCCCGGGGTCGGGGGGGCGGCACAGATACGCAGTATTTT; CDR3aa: CASSGPPRGRGGGTDTQYF
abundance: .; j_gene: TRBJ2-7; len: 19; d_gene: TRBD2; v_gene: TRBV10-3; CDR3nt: TGTGTCATCAGTGAGGGCAAACTTGGGACTAGCAATTTCGCCTACGAGCAGTACTTC; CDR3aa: CVISEGKLGTSNFAYEQYF
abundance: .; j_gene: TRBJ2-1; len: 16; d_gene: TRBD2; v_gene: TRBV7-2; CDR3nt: TGTGCCAGCAGCTTAGTATACCTAGCGGGGGGTAATGAGCAGTTCTTC; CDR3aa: CASSLVYLAGGNEQFF
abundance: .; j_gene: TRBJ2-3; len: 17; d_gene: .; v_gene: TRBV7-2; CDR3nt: TGTGCCAGCAGCCTACAGCCCGGGGGACAGTACATAGATACGCAGTATTTT; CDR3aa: CASSLQPGGQYIDTQYF
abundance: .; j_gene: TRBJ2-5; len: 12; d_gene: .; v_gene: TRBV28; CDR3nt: TGTGCCAGCCTAGGGGGGTCGGGGACCCAGTACTTC; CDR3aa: CASLGGSGTQYF
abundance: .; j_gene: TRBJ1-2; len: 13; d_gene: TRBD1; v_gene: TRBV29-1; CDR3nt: TGCAGCGCCTACGACAGGGGGCTATATGGCTACACCTTC; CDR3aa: CSAYDRGLYGYTF
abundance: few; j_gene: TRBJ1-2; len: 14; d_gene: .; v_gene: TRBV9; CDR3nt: TGTGCCAGCAAAGGCAGGGCTGGAAACTATGGCTACACCTTC; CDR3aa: CASKGRAGNYGYTF
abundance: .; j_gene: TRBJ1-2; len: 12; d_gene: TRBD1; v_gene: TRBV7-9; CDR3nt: TGTGCCAGCAGCGACGACAGGGACGGCTACACCTTC; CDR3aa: CASSDDRDGYTF
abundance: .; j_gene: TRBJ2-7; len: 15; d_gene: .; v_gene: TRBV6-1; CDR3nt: TGTGCCAGCAGTGAAACCCAACTAGCTGAGGGCGAGCAGTACTTC; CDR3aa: CASSETQLAEGEQYF
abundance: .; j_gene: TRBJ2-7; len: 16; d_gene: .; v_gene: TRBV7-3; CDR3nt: TGTGCCAGCAGCTTAAAACTTGAGACTGAAGTCTACGAGCAGTACTTC; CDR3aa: CASSLKLETEVYEQYF
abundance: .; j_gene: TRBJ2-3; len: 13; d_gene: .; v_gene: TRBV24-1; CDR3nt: TGTGCCACCAGGGGCGGCGGCGCAGATACGCAGTATTTT; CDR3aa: CATRGGGADTQYF
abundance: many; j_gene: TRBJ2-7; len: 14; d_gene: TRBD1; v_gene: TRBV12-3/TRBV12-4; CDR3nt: TGTGCCAGCAGTTTAGGACAGGGTTCCTACGAGCAGTACTTC; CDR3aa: CASSLGQGSYEQYF
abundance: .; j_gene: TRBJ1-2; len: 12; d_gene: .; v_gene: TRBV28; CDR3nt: TGTGCCAGCAGACTCTCACAGGAAGGCTACACCTTC; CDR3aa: CASRLSQEGYTF
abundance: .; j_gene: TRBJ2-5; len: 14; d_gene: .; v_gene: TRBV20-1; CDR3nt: TGCAGTGCTAGAGCCCCAGGGATCCAAGAGACCCAGTACTTC; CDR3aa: CSARAPGIQETQYF
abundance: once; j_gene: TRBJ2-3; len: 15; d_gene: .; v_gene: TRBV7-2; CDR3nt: TGTGCCAGCAGCTTTGGGGGGCTAATGACAGATACGCAGTATTTT; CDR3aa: CASSFGGLMTDTQYF
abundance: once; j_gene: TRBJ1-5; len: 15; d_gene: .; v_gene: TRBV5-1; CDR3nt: TGCGCCAGCAGTAGGTCCGGCCAGGACAATCAGCCCCAGCATTTT; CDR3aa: CASSRSGQDNQPQHF
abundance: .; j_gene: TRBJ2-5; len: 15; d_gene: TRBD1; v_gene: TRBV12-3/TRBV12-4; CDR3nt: TGTGCCAGCAGTGCCGACAGGGGTGGGGGAGAGACCCAGTACTTC; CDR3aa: CASSADRGGGETQYF
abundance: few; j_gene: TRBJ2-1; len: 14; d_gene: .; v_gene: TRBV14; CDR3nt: TGTGCCAGCAGCCAAGAGAACAAGTACAATGAGCAGTTCTTC; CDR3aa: CASSQENKYNEQFF
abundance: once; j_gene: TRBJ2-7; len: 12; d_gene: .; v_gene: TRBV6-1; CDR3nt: TGTGCCAGCCGACCGGGGGTCTACGAGCAGTACTTC; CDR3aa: CASRPGVYEQYF
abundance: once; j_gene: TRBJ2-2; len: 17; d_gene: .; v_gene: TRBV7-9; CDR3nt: TGTGCCAGCAGCTTAACCCCAGGACGAGATCCCCCCGGGGAGCTGTTTTTT; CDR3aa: CASSLTPGRDPPGELFF
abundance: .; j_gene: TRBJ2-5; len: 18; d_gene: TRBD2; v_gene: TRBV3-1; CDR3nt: TGTGCCAGCGTCCAAGCGGGACTAGCGGGGGGAACCCCATTGACCCAGTACTTC; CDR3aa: CASVQAGLAGGTPLTQYF
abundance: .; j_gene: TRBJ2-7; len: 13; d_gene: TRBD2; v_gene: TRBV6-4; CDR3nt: TGTGCCAGCAGTGAAACTAGCGGGGCCGAGCAGTACTTC; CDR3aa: CASSETSGAEQYF
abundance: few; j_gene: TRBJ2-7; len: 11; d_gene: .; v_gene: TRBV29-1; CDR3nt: TGCAGCGTGCGTAGCTCCTACGAGCAGTACTTC; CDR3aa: CSVRSSYEQYF
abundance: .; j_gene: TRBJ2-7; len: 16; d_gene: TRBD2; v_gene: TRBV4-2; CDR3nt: TGTGCCAGCAGCCAAGATCCGGCTAGCGGGGGCTACGAGCAGTACTTC; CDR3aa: CASSQDPASGGYEQYF
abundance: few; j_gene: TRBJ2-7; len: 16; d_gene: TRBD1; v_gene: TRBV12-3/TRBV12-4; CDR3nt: TGTGCCAGCAGGTCTCCGGGACAGGGTAATCGCTACGAGCAGTACTTC; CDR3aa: CASRSPGQGNRYEQYF
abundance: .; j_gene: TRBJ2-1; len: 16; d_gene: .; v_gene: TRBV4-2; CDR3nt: TGTGCCAGCAGCCAAGAGACGGGGAGCTCCTACAATGAGCAGTTCTTC; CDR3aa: CASSQETGSSYNEQFF
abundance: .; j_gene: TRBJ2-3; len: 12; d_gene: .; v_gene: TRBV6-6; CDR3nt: TGTGCCAGCAGTCGCCATTCAGATACGCAGTATTTT; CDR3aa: CASSRHSDTQYF
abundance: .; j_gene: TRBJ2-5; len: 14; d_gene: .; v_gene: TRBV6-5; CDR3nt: TGTGCCAGCAGTTACGGCAGTGCTGGCAAGACCCAGTACTTC; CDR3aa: CASSYGSAGKTQYF
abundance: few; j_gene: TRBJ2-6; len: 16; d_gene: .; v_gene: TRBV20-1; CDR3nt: TGCAGTGCCCCGGGACCCCGTTTCTCTGGGGCCAACGTCCTGACTTTC; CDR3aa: CSAPGPRFSGANVLTF
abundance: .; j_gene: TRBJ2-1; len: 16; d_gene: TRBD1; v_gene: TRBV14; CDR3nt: TGTGCCAGCAGCCATCCCTGGGACAGGGGAATCAATGAGCAGTTCTTC; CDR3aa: CASSHPWDRGINEQFF
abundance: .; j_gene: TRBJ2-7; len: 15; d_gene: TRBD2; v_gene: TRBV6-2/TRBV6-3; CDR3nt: TGTGCCAGCAGCCCCAGCGGGGGAGATATTTACGAGCAGTACTTC; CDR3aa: CASSPSGGDIYEQYF
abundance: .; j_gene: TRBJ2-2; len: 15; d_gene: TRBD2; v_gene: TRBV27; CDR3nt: TGTGCCAGCAGTTTAGCGGGAGGGATCACCGGGGAGCTGTTTTTT; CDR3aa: CASSLAGGITGELFF